This TCR beta chain was sequenced during a study of graft-versus-host responses after intestinal transplantation. Whole-study context: The transplants performed in recipients were multivisceral, liver-intestinal, or isolated intestinal. Findings of the study overall: GvH clones detected in recipient marrow included some appearing first in ileum or blood. With peak circulating GvH clone levels came an association with early post-transplant HvG declines.

Note on this clone: Its antigen remains unidentified.

Clones were sequenced by immunoSEQ multiplex PCR, and TCRdb holds only the in-frame ones, with some missing. The sample holds about 39,000 clones, 85% to 95% seen once. CDR3 size: 14 residues. V lost 2 bases, J lost 0 bases, and 5 bases lay in between. Germline CDR1 reads MDHEN; CDR2 reads SYDVKM. Sequencing was performed on unstimulated CD8+ T cells sorted from spleen or lymph node cells, taken before transplant. This sequence joins TRBV28 and TRBJ1-3; no reliable D call. This TCR was recovered from a human donor who was the organ donor for an intestinal transplant. The CDR3 region has the DNA TGTGCCAGCAGTTTAGGGCACTCTGGAAACACCATATATTTT. Protein: CASSLGHSGNTIYF.